Presented here are 26 T cell receptor beta chains from one specimen sequenced in a study of blood T cell repertoires in COVID-19 (dated by TCRdb to the early 2020s). Libraries were made using the immunoSEQ multiplex PCR assay. TCRdb obtained this table from immuneACCESS and retained in-frame rearrangements with V and J assigned. These tables miss some clones; where compared with another copy, unresolved V genes account for less than half of the shortfall, and the remainder is unexplained. The table for this sample lists about 89,000 clones; around 90% of them were counted only once. About 15% of the sample belongs to the ten largest clones. The source material was peripheral blood. Receptor source: a male donor with acute or convalescent COVID-19.

This chain links TRBV3-1 (or the pseudogene TRBV3-2) with TRBJ2-1; D gene unclear. The CDR3 sequence is 14 residues long. Trimming cost V 1 base and J 7 bases, with 11 bases left between them. Germline V gene sequence: CDR1 LGHDT, CDR2 YNNKEL (reference sequence). This CDR3 reads CASSQVRYDNEQFF. In DNA form, the CDR3 reads TGTGCCAGCAGCCAAGTCCGCTACGATAATGAGCAGTTCTTC.

This clone was seen repeatedly, ten times or more. CDR3 sequence: CASSPGQFFTYEQYF. DNA of the CDR3: TGTGCCAGCAGCCCCGGACAGTTCTTCACCTACGAGCAGTACTTC. The chain employs TRBV7-9 and TRBJ2-7; the D gene is possibly TRBD1 (6 bases). Germline CDR1 reads SEHNR; CDR2 reads FQNEAQ (reference sequence). The length of the CDR3 is 15 residues. V was shortened by 5 bases and J by 2 bases, with 16 bases between the two germline ends.

The genes are TRBV28 and TRBJ2-6; 7 positions match TRBD1. The ends lost 6 bases at V and 11 bases at J; junction bases unmatched: 10. The germline CDR1 and CDR2 sequences are MDHEN and SYDVKM. The CDR3 loop spans 14 amino acids. CDR3 sequence: CASSRVGDSHVLTF. The CDR3 DNA follows: TGTGCCAGCAGCCGGGTTGGGGACAGCCACGTCCTGACTTTC.

The rearrangement joins TRBV10-3 to TRBJ2-5; TRBD1 is a possible D gene (5 bases). Trimming left V 2 bases short and J 2 bases short, with 6 bases between. The germline V gene has CDR1 ENHRY and CDR2 SYGVKD. The CDR3 consists of 13 residues. CDR3 coding DNA: TGTGCCATCAGTGAGCGACAGCAAGAGACCCAGTACTTC. This sequence encodes CAISERQQETQYF.

The CDR3 loop reads CASSTEPPIYEQYF. The CDR3 DNA follows: TGCGCCAGCAGCACCGAGCCGCCTATCTACGAGCAGTACTTC. The chain joins TRBV5-1 to TRBJ2-7; D not resolved. The germline V and J ends were trimmed by 4 bases and 3 bases, with 14 bases remaining between them. The germline V gene encodes CDR1 SGHRS and CDR2 YFSETQ. The CDR3 is 14 residues long. Supplemented by reference TRBV5-1 and TRBJ2-7, the full variable domain reads KAGVTQTPRYLIKTRGQQVTLSCSPISGHRSVSWYQQTPGQGLQFLFEYFSETQRNKGNFPGRFSGRQFSNSRSEMNVSTLELGDSALYLCASSTEPPIYEQYFGPGTRLTVT.

This clone was seen a few times. The chain has TRBV5-1 and TRBJ2-2; 7 positions match TRBD1. Germline loops: CDR1 SGHRS, CDR2 YFSETQ. CDR3 length: 14 amino acids. V lost 4 bases and J lost 6; bases outside the gene matches: 6. The CDR3 loop reads CASSMGRGPGELFF. DNA for the CDR3: TGCGCCAGCAGCATGGGAAGGGGGCCCGGGGAGCTGTTTTTT.

Here the CDR3 reads CASSPGQDRYGYTF. The CDR3 coding sequence is TGTGCCAGCAGCCCAGGACAGGACCGCTATGGCTACACCTTC. This chain joins TRBV5-5 and TRBJ1-2; 7 bases match TRBD1. This CDR3 contains 14 residues. Germline values: CDR1 SGHKS, CDR2 YYEKEE (reference sequence). V was clipped by 4 bases and J by 4 bases; unmatched bases: 7.

This sequence joins TRBV28 and TRBJ2-7; no definite D call. Trimming pared 3 bases from V and 7 bases from J, leaving 10 bases between. The CDR3 covers 12 residues. Germline V gene lookup returns CDR1 MDHEN and CDR2 SYDVKM. This chain's CDR3 is CASSFPFGEQYF. The CDR3 DNA sequence: TGTGCCAGCAGTTTCCCCTTCGGGGAGCAGTACTTC.

This chain links TRBV11-2 with TRBJ2-1; TRBD1 agrees at 10 bases. In germline, CDR1 is SGHAT, CDR2 FQNNGV. The trim removed 1 base at V and 5 bases at J, leaving 2 bases unmatched. The CDR3 has 15 amino acids. This chain's CDR3 is CASSLGDRGHNEQFF. Here the CDR3 DNA reads TGTGCCAGCAGCTTAGGGGACAGGGGTCACAATGAGCAGTTCTTC. Supplemented by reference TRBV11-2 and TRBJ2-1, the full variable domain reads EAGVAQSPRYKIIEKRQSVAFWCNPISGHATLYWYQQILGQGPKLLIQFQNNGVVDDSQLPKDRFSAERLKGVDSTLKIQPAKLEDSAVYLCASSLGDRGHNEQFFGPGTRLTVL.

This clone has more than one count but fewer than ten. The chain links TRBV30 to TRBJ1-2; 10 bases line up with TRBD1. Germline V gene sequence: CDR1 GTSNPN, CDR2 SVGIG (reference sequence). This CDR3 contains 16 residues. Trimming removed 1 base from V and 5 bases from J; junction bases left unmatched: 10. Here the CDR3 DNA reads TGTGCCTGGAGTGCCGGAGGGGGACAGGGGCGTTATGGCTACACCTTC. Protein sequence: CAWSAGGGQGRYGYTF.

V and J are TRBV7-8 and TRBJ2-7; 8 bases are a match to TRBD2. The germline gives CDR1 SGHVS, CDR2 FQNEAQ. This CDR3 region has 15 residues. The trim removed 4 bases at V and 1 base at J, leaving 6 bases unmatched. CDR3 residues: CASSSQSGGSYEQYF. The CDR3, as DNA: TGTGCCAGCAGCTCCCAGAGCGGGGGATCCTACGAGCAGTACTTC.

The chain has TRBV14 and TRBJ1-1; D gene ambiguous. The CDR3 is 14 amino acids. The germline CDR1 and CDR2 sequences are SGHDN and FVKESK. Between the trimmed V and J ends, which lost 3 bases and 4 bases, there was a span of 12 bases. In nucleotides, the CDR3 is TGTGCCAGCAGCCAGGGGAGGCTAGGCACTGAAGCTTTCTTT. This gives the protein CASSQGRLGTEAFF.

This clone showed up just a few times. V and J are TRBV5-4 and TRBJ1-2; D is possibly TRBD1 (5 bases). Germline lookup yields CDR1 SGHNT and CDR2 YYREEE (reference sequence). This CDR3 has 14 residues. V shed 0 bases and J shed 8 bases, with 14 bases lying between them. Here the CDR3 DNA reads TGTGCCAGCAGCTTGGAACAGGCCATTGGGGGCTACACCTTC. This gives the protein CASSLEQAIGGYTF.

This clone was seen once. The chain couples TRBV19 to TRBJ1-2; D is unresolved. The V end was cut by 4 bases, the J end by 4 bases, with 10 bases between. Germline CDR1 and CDR2: LNHDA and SQIVND (reference sequence). The CDR3 loop spans 13 amino acids. The CDR3 protein is CASSRENSYGYTF. CDR3 coding DNA: TGTGCCAGTAGTAGGGAGAACAGCTATGGCTACACCTTC.

The chain has TRBV10-3 and TRBJ2-5; possibly TRBD2 for D (6 bases). Trimming left V 2 bases short and J 1 base short, with 8 bases between. Germline CDR1 and CDR2: ENHRY and SYGVKD. The length of the CDR3 is 14 residues. Written as DNA, the CDR3 is TGTGCCATCAGTGAGCGGGGAGGCCAAGAGACCCAGTACTTC. The encoded protein is CAISERGGQETQYF.

V and J are TRBV3-1 (or the pseudogene TRBV3-2) and TRBJ2-1; TRBD2 matches at 14 bases. Germline trimming cut 5 bases from V and 10 bases from J; bases unmatched to any gene: 13. Germline V CDR1 and CDR2: LGHDT, YNNKEL (reference sequence). The CDR3 consists of 17 residues. The CDR3: CASSKVTSGGGNGEQFF. Here the CDR3 DNA reads TGTGCCAGCAGCAAGGTGACTAGCGGGGGGGGCAATGGAGAGCAGTTCTTC.

J is TRBJ1-4 and V is TRBV5-1; TRBD1 might be the D (5 bases). The V gene lost 4 bases and the J gene lost 5 bases, with 15 bases spanning the gap. CDR1 is SGHRS and CDR2 is YFSETQ in the germline V gene. The CDR3 contains 15 residues. CDR3 loop: CASSRDFRTNEKLFF. The CDR3 DNA reads TGCGCCAGCAGCCGGGACTTCCGGACGAATGAAAAACTGTTTTTT.

The CDR3 here is CAWRERLTRSYEQYF. The CDR3 region has the DNA TGTGCCTGGAGGGAGAGACTCACGCGCTCCTACGAGCAGTACTTC. The chain combines TRBV30 with TRBJ2-7, with unresolved D. CDR1 GTSNPN and CDR2 SVGIG come from the germline V gene (reference sequence). Deletions cut 3 bases from V and 0 bases from J, with 15 bases between. The CDR3 extends over 15 amino acids.

The chain employs TRBV15 and TRBJ1-5, with D uncertain. CDR3 length: 14 amino acids. Germline CDR1 and CDR2: LNHNV and YYDKDF (reference sequence). Trimming stripped 0 bases from V and 4 bases from J, with 7 bases between. The CDR3 region has the DNA TGTGCCACCAGCAGAGACGGAGCGAATCAGCCCCAGCATTTT. It yields the protein CATSRDGANQPQHF.

In regard to this clone: Other DNA sequences in this specimen translate into the identical CDR3. The chain joins TRBV19 to TRBJ2-3, with D uncertain. CDR1 and CDR2 (germline): LNHDA, SQIVND (reference sequence). V lost 1 base to trimming and J lost 2 bases, with 7 bases between them. The CDR3 consists of 14 residues. The CDR3 sequence: CASSIGGHTDTQYF. In DNA, the CDR3 is TGTGCCAGTAGTATAGGCGGCCACACAGATACGCAGTATTTT.

The chain employs TRBV2 and TRBJ1-2; 8 positions match TRBD1. The CDR3 runs 13 residues. With V trimmed by 8 bases and J by 3 bases, 5 bases remained unmatched. Germline assignment: CDR1 SNHLY and CDR2 FYNNEI. The chain's CDR3 is CASRDRRHYGYTF. The CDR3 nucleotides are TGTGCCAGCCGGGACAGGCGCCACTATGGCTACACCTTC.

This clone was seen a handful of times. The chain combines TRBV18 with TRBJ1-4, with 8 bases aligning to TRBD1. The J segment lost 8 bases and the V segment lost 4 bases, leaving 6 bases of the junction unmatched. The CDR3 runs to 14 residues. Germline loops: CDR1 KGHSH, CDR2 LQKENI. CDR3 sequence reads: CASSLGQGSEKLFF. The DNA for the CDR3 is TGTGCCAGCTCACTCGGACAGGGAAGCGAAAAACTGTTTTTT.

The CDR3 is CARDRPSSYNSPLHF. The CDR3 nucleotides read TGTGCCAGGGACAGGCCTAGCTCCTATAATTCACCCCTCCACTTT. The rearrangement links TRBV21-1 to TRBJ1-6; the listed D gene, TRBD1, was not tested against the DNA. TRBV21-1 is noted as a pseudogene. CDR3 length equals 15 residues.

The V and J genes are TRBV19 and TRBJ1-6, with unresolved D. CDR1 LNHDA and CDR2 SQIVND come from the germline V gene (reference sequence). V shed 5 bases and J shed 9 bases, with 17 bases lying between them. There are 15 residues in the CDR3. DNA for the CDR3: TGTGCCAGTAGTGCCTCTATTGCTGTGATTTCACCCCTCCACTTT. The encoded protein is CASSASIAVISPLHF.

The V gene is TRBV30, the J gene TRBJ2-3, with TRBD2 identical over 12 bases. The CDR3 spans 19 residues. Germline CDR1 and CDR2: GTSNPN and SVGIG (reference sequence). With 3 bases clipped from V and 0 bases from J, the junction kept 13 bases outside the gene matches. In DNA form, the CDR3 reads TGTGCCTGGAGCAGGGTGGAGCTAGCGGGGGGGGTGAGCACAGATACGCAGTATTTT. It is translated as CAWSRVELAGGVSTDTQYF.

The chain is built from TRBV16 and TRBJ1-5; D might be TRBD1 (5 bases). The CDR3 has 15 residues. Per the germline V gene, CDR1 is KGHSY and CDR2 is FQNENV. Between the trimmed V and J ends, which lost 0 bases and 6 bases, there was a span of 12 bases. The CDR3: CASSQSWQGGQPQHF. DNA of the CDR3: TGTGCCAGCAGCCAATCTTGGCAGGGTGGTCAGCCCCAGCATTTT.